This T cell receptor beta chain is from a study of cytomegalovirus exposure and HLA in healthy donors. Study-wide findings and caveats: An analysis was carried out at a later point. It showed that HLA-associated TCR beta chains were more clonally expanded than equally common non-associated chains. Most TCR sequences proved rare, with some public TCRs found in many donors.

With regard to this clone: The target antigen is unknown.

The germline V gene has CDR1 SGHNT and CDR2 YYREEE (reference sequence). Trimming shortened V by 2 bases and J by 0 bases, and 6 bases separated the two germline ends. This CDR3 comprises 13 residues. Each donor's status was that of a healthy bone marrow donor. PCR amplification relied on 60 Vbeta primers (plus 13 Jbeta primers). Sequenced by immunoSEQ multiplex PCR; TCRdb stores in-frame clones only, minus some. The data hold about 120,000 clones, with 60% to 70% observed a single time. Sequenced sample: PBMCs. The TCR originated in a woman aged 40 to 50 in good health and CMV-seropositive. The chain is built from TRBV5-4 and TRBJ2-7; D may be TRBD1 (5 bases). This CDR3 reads CASSFQGSYEQYF. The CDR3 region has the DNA TGTGCCAGCAGCTTCCAGGGCTCCTACGAGCAGTACTTC.